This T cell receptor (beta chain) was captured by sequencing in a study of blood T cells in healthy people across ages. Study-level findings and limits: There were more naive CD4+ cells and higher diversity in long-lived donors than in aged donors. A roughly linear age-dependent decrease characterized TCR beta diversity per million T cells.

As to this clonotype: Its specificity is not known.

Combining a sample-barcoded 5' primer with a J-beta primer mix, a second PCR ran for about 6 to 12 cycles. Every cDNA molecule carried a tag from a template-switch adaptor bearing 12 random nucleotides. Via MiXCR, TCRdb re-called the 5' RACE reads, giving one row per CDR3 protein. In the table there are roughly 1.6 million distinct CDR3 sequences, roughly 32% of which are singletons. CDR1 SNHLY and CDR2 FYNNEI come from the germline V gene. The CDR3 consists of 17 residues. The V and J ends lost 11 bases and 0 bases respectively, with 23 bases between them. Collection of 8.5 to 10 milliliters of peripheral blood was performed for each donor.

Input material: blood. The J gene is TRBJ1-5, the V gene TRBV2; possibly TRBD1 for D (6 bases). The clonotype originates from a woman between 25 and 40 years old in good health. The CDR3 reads CASRGGAGRFSNQPQHF. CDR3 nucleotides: TGTGCCTCCAGGGGAGGGGCAGGGCGATTTAGCAATCAGCCCCAGCATTTT.